A selection of T cell receptor beta chains follows, all from one sample in a study of cytomegalovirus exposure and HLA in healthy donors. TCRdb's copy holds only in-frame clones and misses some; the assay was immunoSEQ multiplex PCR. Of fewer than 400,000 clones listed, just over 85% are singletons. Input material: PBMCs. These TCRs come from a woman between 18 and 29 years old in good health and CMV-seronegative. Both conserved end residues are part of each CDR3. Fields, in order: CDR3 length, D gene, J gene, V gene, clone size, CDR3 DNA, CDR3 protein. The D gene is left open where the match is weak. For some rows the clone size is stated as once, few or many, or as a class when expanded; others skip it.

13,TRBD2,TRBJ2-7,TRBV2,-,TGTGCCAGCAGGGGACTAGCGGGATCCGAGCAGTACTTC,CASRGLAGSEQYF
16,TRBD1,TRBJ2-5,TRBV7-2,-,TGTGCCAGCAGCTTAGCAGAACAGGGGGCAGGGGAGACCCAGTACTTC,CASSLAEQGAGETQYF
15,-,TRBJ2-5,TRBV15,-,TGTGCCACCAGCAGAGATAGCGCCTACCAAGAGACCCAGTACTTC,CATSRDSAYQETQYF
14,TRBD1,TRBJ2-7,TRBV5-4,-,TGTGCCAGCAGCTACTATGGGACAGCCAACGAGCAGTACTTC,CASSYYGTANEQYF
17,TRBD2,TRBJ2-1,TRBV11-2,-,TGTGCCAGTAGCTTACTAGCGGGAGTGGGGTCCTACAATGAGCAGTTCTTC,CASSLLAGVGSYNEQFF
16,TRBD1,TRBJ2-3,TRBV6-1,once,TGTGCCAGCAGTGAAGCGAGGACAGGGGGAGGCCATACGCAGTATTTT,CASSEARTGGGHTQYF
17,TRBD1,TRBJ1-5,TRBV7-9,-,TGTGCCAGCAGCTTAGGGACAGGGGTTATCCTGAGTCAGCCCCAGCATTTT,CASSLGTGVILSQPQHF
15,TRBD1,TRBJ2-7,TRBV11-1,once,TGTGCCAGCAGGCACATGAAACAGGGGACCCACGAGCAGTACTTC,CASRHMKQGTHEQYF
16,-,TRBJ2-6,TRBV5-1,-,TGCGCCAGCAGCTTGTCCGGGAGCTCTGGGGCCAACGTCCTGACTTTC,CASSLSGSSGANVLTF
12,-,TRBJ1-4,TRBV2,-,TGTGCCAGCAAAGCAGGCCGGGAAAAACTGTTTTTT,CASKAGREKLFF
16,TRBD1,TRBJ1-5,TRBV6-9,-,TGTGCCAGCAGTTATACGGGAGGGGGCGGCCATCAGCCCCAGCATTTT,CASSYTGGGGHQPQHF
17,-,TRBJ2-1,TRBV19,-,TGTGCCAGTAGTAGAGGTATCGGAAGCTCCTCCTACAATGAGCAGTTCTTC,CASSRGIGSSSYNEQFF
11,-,TRBJ2-2,TRBV20-1,-,TGCAGTGCCGCGGGGAGCGGGGAGCTGTTTTTT,CSAAGSGELFF
15,TRBD1,TRBJ1-5,TRBV27,-,TGTGCCAGCGCCCCCCTAGGGGGCGGGTGGCAGCCCCAGCATTTT,CASAPLGGGWQPQHF
13,-,TRBJ2-5,TRBV7-2,-,TGTGCCAGCAGCTTAAGCGGCTGGGAGACCCAGTACTTC,CASSLSGWETQYF
15,TRBD1,TRBJ2-7,TRBV2,-,TGTGCCAGCAGTCCTGGACAGGGAGCACTCTACGAGCAGTACTTC,CASSPGQGALYEQYF
15,TRBD1,TRBJ2-7,TRBV7-9,once,TGTGCCAGCAGCTTAGGGACAGGGGGCGCATGGGAGCAGTACTTC,CASSLGTGGAWEQYF
12,-,TRBJ2-1,TRBV5-6,-,TGTGCCAGCACGCGGCTTGGGAATGAGCAGTTCTTC,CASTRLGNEQFF
16,TRBD2,TRBJ2-5,TRBV5-5,-,TGTGCCAGCAGCTTGGCCTGGCAGGGAGGGAGAGAGACCCAGTACTTC,CASSLAWQGGRETQYF
16,TRBD2,TRBJ2-5,TRBV9,-,TGTGCCAGCAGCGTGGGTAGCGGGAGGGTTAAAGAGACCCAGTACTTC,CASSVGSGRVKETQYF
13,-,TRBJ2-3,TRBV9,once,TGTGCCAGCAGCGAACTCTCTGGAGATACGCAGTATTTT,CASSELSGDTQYF
15,TRBD2,TRBJ2-1,TRBV7-3,-,TGTGCCAGCAGCTTAATCACGACTAGCGGGAATGAGCAGTTCTTC,CASSLITTSGNEQFF
13,-,TRBJ1-2,TRBV28,few,TGTGCCAGCAGTTTAGTGCTGGGGCATGGCTACACCTTC,CASSLVLGHGYTF
16,TRBD1,TRBJ2-2,TRBV7-2,once,TGTGCCAGCAGCTTAGGAGGACAGGGGAACACCGGGGAGCTGTTTTTT,CASSLGGQGNTGELFF
14,TRBD1,TRBJ1-2,TRBV19,-,TGTGCCAGTAGTACCAGACAGGGAGACTATGGCTACACCTTC,CASSTRQGDYGYTF
13,-,TRBJ1-1,TRBV6-6,-,TGTGCCAGCAGTTACTCGCGGGACACTGAAGCTTTCTTT,CASSYSRDTEAFF
13,TRBD1,TRBJ1-2,TRBV5-4,-,TGTGCCAGCAGCTCGACAGGGAACTATGGCTACACCTTC,CASSSTGNYGYTF
11,-,TRBJ2-3,TRBV28,-,TGTGCCAGCACCGGCACAGATACGCAGTATTTT,CASTGTDTQYF
15,-,TRBJ2-7,TRBV6-5,-,TGTGCCAGCAGTCCCCTAACGGGGAAACTCTACGAGCAGTACTTC,CASSPLTGKLYEQYF
14,TRBD2,TRBJ2-3,TRBV6-5,-,TGTGCCAGCAGTTACGGCGGGAGGGCGGATACGCAGTATTTT,CASSYGGRADTQYF
13,-,TRBJ2-3,TRBV9,-,TGTGCCAGTAGCGGAGCTAGCACAGATACGCAGTATTTT,CASSGASTDTQYF
16,TRBD1,TRBJ1-3,TRBV2,-,TGTGCTTTACAGGGGTTCCGTTGGGGAAGGGGAAACACCATATATTTT,CALQGFRWGRGNTIYF
12,-,TRBJ1-2,TRBV27,-,TGTGCCAGCAGAGACTGGGACTATGGCTACACCTTC,CASRDWDYGYTF
12,-,TRBJ1-5,TRBV2,-,TGTGCCAGCAAATACTTCAATCAGCCCCAGCATTTT,CASKYFNQPQHF
13,TRBD2,TRBJ2-1,TRBV5-1,-,TGCGCCAGCGCGGTAGCGGGAATTAATGAGCAGTTCTTC,CASAVAGINEQFF
20,TRBD1,TRBJ1-1,TRBV7-8,-,TGTGCCAGCAGCTCTCGTTACATCTGGACAGGGCACGGCATGAACACTGAAGCTTTCTTT,CASSSRYIWTGHGMNTEAFF
13,-,TRBJ2-3,TRBV28,-,TGTGCCAGCATCAACAAAGTCACAGATACGCAGTATTTT,CASINKVTDTQYF
13,TRBD1,TRBJ1-2,TRBV6-1,-,TGTGCCAGCAGAGGACAGGGCAACTATGGCTACACCTTC,CASRGQGNYGYTF
15,-,TRBJ1-1,TRBV18,-,TGTGCCAGCTCACCCACCAACGGGGGGGACACTGAAGCTTTCTTT,CASSPTNGGDTEAFF